A single sample gave rise to the 23 T cell receptor beta chains below, sequenced in a study of vaccination effects on CD4 cells after COVID-19. The protocol was immunoSEQ multiplex PCR, while the TCRdb copy is restricted to in-frame clones and leaves out a portion. The profile covers about 48,000 clones, with about 67% appearing a single time and roughly 5.1% taken by the ten largest. Antigen specificity for these receptors is unknown. Scientists isolated CD4+ T cells after an approximately ten-day culture period ended. The sample here was CD4+ T cells from PBMCs cultured without peptide, taken before COVID-19 vaccination. The receptor source for this set is a human donor who received a COVID-19 vaccine.

The chain has TRBV5-1 and TRBJ2-5; either TRBD1 or TRBD2 may fit D (5 bases each). The CDR3 is 15 residues long. V lost 0 bases to trimming and J lost 3 bases, with 12 bases between them. Germline V gene data show CDR1 as SGHRS and CDR2 as YFSETQ. CDR3 bases: TGCGCCAGCAGCTTGGCCGGGACCCTGAAAGAGACCCAGTACTTC. This translates into CASSLAGTLKETQYF.

V and J are TRBV10-3 and TRBJ2-5; the D is unclear. Germline V gene lookup returns CDR1 ENHRY and CDR2 SYGVKD. The CDR3 contains 14 residues. Trimming removed 0 bases from V and 2 bases from J, with 7 bases in between. This CDR3 reads CAISESGQQETQYF. The CDR3 region has the DNA TGTGCCATCAGTGAGTCGGGCCAGCAAGAGACCCAGTACTTC.

This chain joins TRBV11-3 and TRBJ2-7; TRBD1 agrees at 12 bases. Germline V gene lookup returns CDR1 SGHNT and CDR2 YENEEA. V shed 5 bases and J 5 bases; nucleotides not matched to a gene: 13. This CDR3 spans 17 amino acids. The CDR3 sequence is CASSPRGPGQGADEQYF. For the CDR3, the DNA is TGTGCCAGCAGCCCGAGAGGCCCGGGACAGGGGGCCGACGAGCAGTACTTC.

This chain links TRBV25-1 with TRBJ1-1; D is uncertain. This CDR3 is built from 13 residues. V lost 3 bases and J lost 0, with 5 bases in between. Germline CDR1 MGHDK, CDR2 SYGVNS. CDR3 nucleotides: TGTGCCAGCAGTGAGGGCATGAACACTGAAGCTTTCTTT. Translating gives CASSEGMNTEAFF. Combining the CDR3 with reference TRBV25-1 and TRBJ1-1 gives the whole variable domain EADIYQTPRYLVIGTGKKITLECSQTMGHDKMYWYQQDPGMELHLIHYSYGVNSTEKGDLSSESTVSRIRTEHFPLTLESARPSHTSQYLCASSEGMNTEAFFGQGTRLTVV.

The V gene is TRBV28, the J gene TRBJ1-2, with a weak D call TRBD1 (6 bases). V shed 1 base and J shed 4 bases, with 10 bases lying between them. This CDR3 has 14 residues. Germline-derived CDR1 and CDR2 are MDHEN and SYDVKM. The CDR3 here is CASSLLDSGYGYTF. CDR3 coding DNA: TGTGCCAGCAGTTTATTGGACAGTGGCTATGGCTACACCTTC.

This clone came up a few times. V gene TRBV5-1 combines with J gene TRBJ2-3; 7 bases align to TRBD1. The CDR3 spans 17 residues. The germline gives CDR1 SGHRS, CDR2 YFSETQ. V lost 2 bases and J lost 5; bases outside the gene matches: 14. CDR3 DNA: TGCGCCAGCAGCTTCCCCATCATCGACAGGGTTAGAGATACGCAGTATTTT. This translates into CASSFPIIDRVRDTQYF.

A few counts support this clone. V usage is TRBV7-2 and J usage is TRBJ2-7; D gene ambiguous. From germline, CDR1 is SGHTA and CDR2 FQGNSA. The CDR3 has 14 amino acids. V was trimmed by 2 bases and J by 0 bases, leaving 8 bases between them. CDR3 protein: CASSLFGSSYEQYF. The CDR3 coding sequence is TGTGCCAGCAGCTTATTCGGTAGCTCCTACGAGCAGTACTTC.

The chain links TRBV14 to TRBJ2-1; D unresolved. There are 15 residues in the CDR3. The V gene lost 0 bases and the J gene lost 4 bases, with 10 bases spanning the gap. Germline V gene data show CDR1 as SGHDN and CDR2 as FVKESK. This chain's CDR3 is CASSQDLSSYNEQFF. The CDR3 coding sequence is TGTGCCAGCAGCCAAGACCTGAGCTCATACAATGAGCAGTTCTTC.

The gene calls are TRBV3-1 (or the pseudogene TRBV3-2) and TRBJ1-4, with TRBD1 identical over 7 bases. V was pared by 0 bases and J by 13 bases, with 8 bases of the junction left unmatched. Germline-derived CDR1 and CDR2 are LGHDT and YNNKEL (reference sequence). This CDR3 region has 14 residues. The CDR3 is CASSQDTTGVPLFF. CDR3 sequence (DNA): TGTGCCAGCAGCCAAGACACCACAGGGGTACCACTGTTTTTT.

The chain uses TRBV12-3 or TRBV12-4 and TRBJ2-1, with D uncertain. Trimming removed 6 bases from V and 7 bases from J, with 10 bases in between. The CDR3 runs 12 residues. The CDR3 coding sequence is TGTGCCAGCAGCCGGGCCCTAAATGAGCAGTTCTTC. The encoded protein is CASSRALNEQFF.

The J gene is TRBJ2-1, the V gene TRBV4-1; 9 nucleotides agree with TRBD2. The CDR3 spans 15 residues. Trimming at V came to 4 bases and at J to 2 bases, leaving 3 bases not matched to a gene. Germline V gene data show CDR1 as MGHRA and CDR2 as YSYEKL. CDR3 bases: TGCGCCAGCAGCCTACCTAGCGGGACCTACAATGAGCAGTTCTTC. It is translated as CASSLPSGTYNEQFF.

This rearrangement joins TRBV19 to TRBJ2-7, with D unresolved. CDR1 is LNHDA and CDR2 is SQIVND in the germline V gene (reference sequence). The CDR3 spans 14 residues. Trimming left V 1 base short and J 2 bases short, with 9 bases between. The CDR3 coding sequence is TGTGCCAGTAGTATAGGCCGTTCTCCCTACGAGCAGTACTTC. As protein: CASSIGRSPYEQYF.

The gene calls are TRBV7-9 and TRBJ2-1; no reliable D call. In germline, CDR1 is SEHNR, CDR2 FQNEAQ (reference sequence). The CDR3 runs to 12 residues. V lost 2 bases and J 10 bases, leaving 9 bases between the germline ends. The CDR3: CASSLNANEQFF. DNA for the CDR3: TGTGCCAGCAGCTTAAACGCCAACGAGCAGTTCTTC.

V usage is TRBV18 and J usage is TRBJ2-7, with D uncertain. Germline values: CDR1 KGHSH, CDR2 LQKENI. CDR3 size: 14 residues. V lost 1 base and J lost 0, with 7 bases in between. The CDR3 loop is CASSPQESSYEQYF. The CDR3 nucleotides read TGTGCCAGCTCACCACAGGAAAGCTCCTACGAGCAGTACTTC.

This clone has only a few counts. The V gene is TRBV2, the J gene TRBJ1-2; 9 bases line up with TRBD1. The germline gives CDR1 SNHLY, CDR2 FYNNEI. The V segment lost 6 bases and the J segment 5 bases; nucleotides outside the gene matches: 4. The CDR3 runs to 13 residues. The CDR3 spells CASREQGAYGYTF. DNA of the CDR3: TGTGCCAGCAGGGAACAGGGGGCGTATGGCTACACCTTC.

The chain is built from TRBV7-9 and TRBJ2-1; 15 nucleotides align to TRBD2. This CDR3 contains 19 residues. Germline CDR1 reads SEHNR; CDR2 reads FQNEAQ (reference sequence). The V gene end was trimmed by 3 bases and the J gene end by 4 bases; junction bases not matched to a gene: 10. The CDR3 nucleotides are TGTGCCAGCAGCTTCGCGGGACTAGCGGGAGGACCGACTTACAATGAGCAGTTCTTC. Residues: CASSFAGLAGGPTYNEQFF.

The chain recombines TRBV7-2 with TRBJ1-1; possible D gene TRBD1, 5 bases. V lost 3 bases and J 7 bases, leaving 12 bases between the germline ends. CDR3 size: 13 residues. Germline CDR1 is SGHTA and CDR2 is FQGNSA. CDR3 coding DNA: TGTGCCAGCAGCTTCCAGGGTGTAGGTGAAGCTTTCTTT. It translates to CASSFQGVGEAFF.

The chain is built from TRBV19 and TRBJ2-2, with 8 bases identical to TRBD1. With V trimmed by 5 bases and J by 4 bases, 3 bases remained unmatched. The length of the CDR3 is 14 residues. Germline V lookup: CDR1 LNHDA, CDR2 SQIVND (reference sequence). CDR3 loop: CASSHTGGTGELFF. DNA for the CDR3: TGTGCCAGTAGTCACACAGGGGGCACCGGGGAGCTGTTTTTT. The whole variable domain, remainder taken from reference TRBV19 and TRBJ2-2, is DGGITQSPKYLFRKEGQNVTLSCEQNLNHDAMYWYRQDPGQGLRLIYYSQIVNDFQKGDIAEGYSVSREKKESFPLTVTSAQKNPTAFYLCASSHTGGTGELFFGEGSRLTVL.

This clone appeared once. V usage is TRBV5-1 and J usage is TRBJ1-1; 10 nucleotides align to TRBD1. The CDR3 is 15 residues long. Germline V gene sequence: CDR1 SGHRS, CDR2 YFSETQ. The ends lost 4 bases at V and 2 bases at J; junction bases unmatched: 5. CDR3 in amino acids: CASSRGQGINTEAFF. The CDR3 DNA follows: TGCGCCAGCAGCAGGGGACAGGGGATAAACACTGAAGCTTTCTTT.

The chain recombines TRBV4-1 with TRBJ1-2, with 9 bases that match TRBD1. The CDR3 extends over 18 amino acids. In germline, CDR1 is MGHRA, CDR2 YSYEKL. The J segment lost 8 bases and the V segment lost 0 bases, leaving 16 bases of the junction unmatched. The CDR3 region has the DNA TGCGCCAGCAGCCAAGATCTTTTGGCCCCGGACAGGGGTCGCGGCTACACCTTC. Protein sequence: CASSQDLLAPDRGRGYTF.

The rearrangement links TRBV7-8 to TRBJ1-4; no clear D gene. CDR1 is SGHVS and CDR2 is FQNEAQ in the germline V gene. V was shortened by 3 bases and J by 7 bases, with 12 bases between the two germline ends. The CDR3 is 14 amino acids. CDR3 nucleotides: TGTGCCAGCAGCTTTAACCCGTGGGGTGAAAAACTGTTTTTT. Translated: CASSFNPWGEKLFF.

The chain employs TRBV7-2 and TRBJ1-2; a possible D gene is TRBD1 (5 bases). This CDR3 region has 14 residues. Looked up from germline, CDR1 is SGHTA and CDR2 is FQGNSA. The V end was cut by 5 bases, the J end by 2 bases, with 12 bases between. Here the CDR3 reads CASSRSAGNYGYTF. The CDR3 region has the DNA TGTGCCAGCAGCCGCTCGGCAGGGAACTATGGCTACACCTTC.

The chain links TRBV27 to TRBJ2-5; D gene unclear. CDR1 is MNHEY and CDR2 is SMNVEV in the germline V gene (reference sequence). The CDR3 covers 11 residues. The ends were cut back, 3 bases at V and 2 bases at J, with 1 base in the middle. The CDR3 DNA reads TGTGCCAGCAGTTTTCAAGAGACCCAGTACTTC. Translation gives CASSFQETQYF.